This entry concerns a single T cell receptor (beta chain). Its binding antigen is unknown. Qualities for individual bases were not recorded, and no much larger clone is one base off. The sample comes from a study of cytomegalovirus exposure and HLA in healthy donors (dated by TCRdb to about 2017). Context from the whole study: According to an earlier analysis of 587 of the donors, about 179 million T cells yielded some 110 million unique TCR beta sequences and approximately 300 Gb of sequence data. About 300 gigabases of sequencing data and 91 million or so unique TCR sequences made up an early release that covered 640 HLA-typed donors. Of the approximately 370 genotyped donors, 81% were placed in the genetic ancestry cluster associated with self-reported Caucasian donors. The study was designed to test whether signatures of past pathogen exposure could be identified by cataloging public T cell receptors. Using immunosequencing, the study profiled T cell repertoires from 500 to 800 subjects and related those repertoires to cytomegalovirus serostatus. A separate validation cohort of about 110 different subjects was used in addition to the roughly 640-subject first cohort. High-throughput TCR immunosequencing, statistical association of individual TCRs with disease status, and machine learning were combined to predict cytomegalovirus infection status. In a later analysis, previously published TCR beta repertoires from more than 500 donors were re-analyzed and high-resolution HLA genotyping was added so that TCR occurrence patterns could be studied. Rather than drawing on any new phenotypic data, the later analysis identified candidate immune exposures from TCR beta sequences and the way those sequences occurred across donors. An earlier analysis of 587 of the donors used high-throughput TCR beta sequencing to judge whether each TCR beta V gene segment behaved as functional or pseudogenic. Donor age, sex, ethnicity and CMV serostatus were compiled together with the repertoire data. A later genetic analysis used genome-wide SNP genotypes for about three fifths of the 666 donors, treating that subset as a discovery cohort. Every repertoire in the discovery cohort had been generated on one and the same sequencing platform. Both class I and class II loci were covered by HLA typing, at four-digit resolution. Typing coverage varied by locus: about 629-630 donors for A, B, C, DRB1 and DQB1; more than 500 for DQA1; more than 600 for DPA1; 450 to 480 for DPB1. Because of strong linkage in the cohort, roughly five DR-DQ haplotypes were treated as single units for association and clustering. Among about 400 genotyped donors of the cohort, an average of roughly 230,000 unique TCR beta nucleotide sequences was sequenced per donor, of which about 19% were non-productive.

The cohort was made up of roughly 670 healthy bone marrow donors. Cohort members were all nominally healthy when sampled, although unrecorded immune exposures were likely present. The donor was CMV seronegative and was included in the group of under 450 seronegative cohort members. Every donor gave a peripheral blood sample, and the peripheral blood mononuclear cells from that sample were used for TCR beta sequencing. Genomic DNA extraction from the blood cell samples was performed with the Qiagen DNeasy Blood Extraction Kit. Summary of the overall study and its limitations: It was suggested by the authors that the approach could potentially be generalized to other disease states and immunological phenotypes. When HLA alleles, especially DR and DQ, strongly co-occurred, attributing TCR associations to individual alleles was difficult. A later analysis found that TCR association rates varied across HLA loci, with DRB1 alleles showing the most associated TCRs and HLA-C alleles the fewest. A later analysis found that HLA-associated TCR beta chains were more clonally expanded and had lower generation probabilities than equally common non-associated chains. In a later analysis, several top co-occurrence clusters were reported to appear linked to parvovirus B19, influenza, CMV and Epstein-Barr virus. Sequencing depth was assumed to be roughly uniform across donors in the presence/absence analyses, though that assumption may not hold. Across donors, most TCR sequences were observed very rarely, whereas some public TCRs were present in many individuals. Specific HLA alleles were associated with roughly 17,000 TCR beta sequences at a false discovery rate of 0.05 in a later analysis. Three of the identified cytomegalovirus-associated TCR beta chains were confirmed in vitro to be specific for cytomegalovirus antigens. Some IMGT-functional V segments, including TRBV6-2 and TRBV6-3, could not be told apart with the 87-base-pair reads, so those segments were excluded. In a later analysis, most CMV-associated TCR beta chains were found to appear HLA-restricted, with HLA associations seemingly driven largely by CMV exposure. The classifier was reported to diagnose cytomegalovirus status with high specificity and sensitivity in both the original and validation cohorts. A later genetic analysis reported fewer N-insertions in productive TCRs among donors in an Asian-associated ancestry cluster than the 666-donor mean. Because some donors lacked HLA typing at each locus, the association tests relied only on the typed subset. An association between a missense DCLRE1C variant and V-gene and J-gene trimming of TCR beta chains was found in a later genetic analysis and replicated in an independent cohort. Because counts were too low, 15 or so rarely observed V segments, including chromosome 9 orphons, were excluded from the earlier analysis of several hundred of the donors. An earlier analysis of approximately 600 of the donors showed that most TCR beta V segments appeared in productive rearrangements either about 87% or about 30% of the time, which broadly matched IMGT annotations. For the cohort, immune exposure information was limited to CMV serostatus. In this cohort, only TCR beta chains were sequenced, and detectable features were limited by the absence of alpha or paired-chain data. Linkage disequilibrium might explain the correlated functional status among segregating V segments, but an unknown experimental factor could not be ruled out. The study gave a list of under 200 TCR beta chains associated with cytomegalovirus. A cluster of highly shared sequence variants was judged likely to represent a technical artifact of the sequencing pipeline. A further reported finding was that TCR beta sequences accurately predicted the HLA-A and HLA-B alleles for most subjects in the first cohort.

Unmatched junction bases come to 9, with V trimmed by 4 bases and J by 2 bases. Reading the germline V gene (reference sequence) gives CDR1 SEHNR and CDR2 FQNEAQ. CDR3 length: 18 amino acids, cysteine to phenylalanine. The CDR3 DNA has 54 bases and is translated from base 1. Library prep was done by the immunoSEQ multiplex PCR assay. A mixture of 60 forward primers for TCR Vbeta segments and 13 reverse primers for TCR Jbeta segments was used in the multiplex PCR. Amplification of the CDR3 region of rearranged TCR beta genes was performed with a multiplex PCR assay on genomic DNA. The Illumina HiSeq System was used to sequence the amplified TCR beta libraries as 87-base-pair reads. On the authors' methods: A later analysis tallied 75 million to 85 million unique TCR beta chains across the 700 or so repertoires, and around 9.9 million of those chains were shared by two or more donors. A nearest-neighbor algorithm error-corrected the raw reads and collapsed the reads into unique sequences, merging closely related sequences to remove PCR and sequencing errors. Alignment of CDR3 sequences to IMGT reference sequences was used to assign V, D and J gene segments. For a sequence to be retained, at least a six-nucleotide match to both a V gene segment and a J gene segment was required. Rearrangements were called productive when the CDR3 lacked stop codons and stayed in frame with V and J; all others were non-productive. CDR3 was defined according to IMGT convention as the region running from the second conserved V-encoded cysteine to the conserved J-encoded phenylalanine. Sequences without an unambiguous match to a single V gene segment were excluded from the earlier analysis of 450 to 750 of the donors. An earlier analysis of approximately 590 of the donors classified V segments as functional when productive rearrangements were above 56.7% and as segregating when the standard deviation between donors was above 5%. A statistical classification framework was built for diagnosing cytomegalovirus status from the catalog of TCR beta chain sequences. In a later analysis, V and J genes were assigned by comparing TCR nucleotide sequences against IMGT/GENE-DB human TR gene sequences. In a later analysis, CDR3 sequences and most-parsimonious VDJ recombination scenarios were assigned using the TCRdist pipeline. A later analysis defined each TCR beta chain by its CDR3 amino acid sequence plus V-gene family, and excluded reads lacking a unique V-gene family. To address suspected cross-contamination and a sequencing artifact, a later analysis removed a few hundred highly shared, low-generation-probability nucleotide sequences. A later analysis calculated a clonal expansion index for each public chain from normalized within-repertoire ranks of inferred template counts. A later analysis computed generation probabilities with a VDJ recombination model fitted to out-of-frame rearrangements, and checked the results against IGoR. In a later analysis, hypergeometric tests were used to score TCR-TCR, TCR-HLA and TCR-CMV co-occurrence, with a repertoire-size bias correction applied to TCR pairs. To estimate false discovery rates, a later analysis permuted the HLA or CMV assignments 20 times. In a later analysis, co-occurring TCRs were grouped using DBSCAN, with TCRdist sequence similarity added in when clustering inside HLA-allele-positive subsets. Repertoires with fewer than 30,000 or more than 120,000 public chains were left out of co-occurrence clustering, as were five repertoires with anomalous nucleotide sharing. The source is immuneACCESS, and TCRdb retained only in-frame sequences with V and J called. Part of the clones is not carried over; for the studies checked, unresolved V genes explain less than half of this, and the remainder is unexplained. Clone size and V and J calls were adopted from that table, with D and trimming inferred from the DNA. The sample profile shows about 110,000 clones; roughly 80% of them were found once. The top ten hold roughly 3.6% of the sample.

This receptor was taken from a man between 60 and 75 years old in good health and CMV-seronegative. Sample: PBMCs. The chain joins TRBV7-9 to TRBJ2-6; a stretch of 9 junction bases matches TRBD1. The base sequence is TGTGCCAGCAGCTCTAGAGGGACAGGGCAAACTGGGGCCAACGTCCTGACTTTC. It specifies CASSSRGTGQTGANVLTF.